This T cell receptor beta chain derives from a study of cytotoxic CD8 clonotypes in ibrutinib-treated CLL. Some clones are missing from TCRdb's copy, which holds only in-frame ones; the method was immunoSEQ multiplex PCR. The data contain about 160,000 clones, roughly 80% of them singletons. CDR1 and CDR2 (germline): SGHNT, YYREEE (reference sequence). The CDR3 totals 14 residues. V lost 2 bases and J lost 8, with 16 bases in between. The genes are TRBV5-4 and TRBJ2-5; D call uncertain. The source of this sequence is a human donor with chronic lymphocytic leukemia. Sample: PBMCs, taken after 12 months of ibrutinib treatment. The CDR3, as DNA: TGTGCCAGCAGCTTAATGTACTCATTAAATACCCAGTACTTC. Its protein product is CASSLMYSLNTQYF.